This note documents a single T cell receptor (beta chain) sequence. In its sample, this clonotype was seen a few times. Its recognized antigen is unknown. Nothing much larger sits one base from this clone, and base qualities are not available. The source of the sample is a study of T cells after yellow fever vaccination (dated by TCRdb to between 2017 and 2020). General notes on the study: The SMART-Seq v4 Ultra Low Input RNA kit was used to prepare libraries from fractions with low cell numbers. To follow T-cell clones before and after both primary and booster YFV17D yellow fever vaccination, bulk TCR alpha and beta repertoires underwent longitudinal sequencing. Two healthy male donors, one aged 18 to 30 and one aged 30 to 39 years, were included in the cohort. Bulk PBMC replicates and cell subsets were isolated from blood drawn at multiple timepoints before and after both primary and secondary immunization. Overall results and qualifications from the work: After the booster, most of the clones that had expanded following primary vaccination were detected again (just under 97% of CD4 and 80% to 90% of CD8), which suggests that memory was broadly maintained. Computational filtering was needed because FACS-sorted repertoires could contain abundant contaminating clonotypes from the bulk population. A small fraction of clonotypes showed up in both the CD4 and CD8 compartments, probably as a result of convergent recombination. Compared with the primary T-cell response, the secondary T-cell response was faster but weaker, reaching its peak on day 5 rather than on day 15. Because only a couple of donors were included in the study, the extent to which the findings can be generalized is limited.

The V and J ends are trimmed by 2 bases and 6 bases, leaving 15 bases between them. The CDR3 numbers 14 residues from cysteine through phenylalanine. Here the CDR3 DNA is all that survives: 42 bases in frame from base 1. CDR1 and CDR2 are drawn from the germline V gene (reference sequence): DFQATT, SNEGSKA. What the treatment or condition label conveys for this sample: live attenuated yellow fever vaccine strain. Two biological replicates of bulk PBMCs were collected at each blood-draw timepoint. A standard Ficoll-Paque protocol was used to isolate PBMCs from peripheral blood. TriZol was used to extract RNA from bulk PBMCs, from CD4 and CD8 fractions, and from dextramer-positive and dextramer-negative fractions. Synthesis of TCR cDNA relied on 5'RACE template switching, a step that introduced a universal primer site along with unique molecular identifiers. Priming of cDNA synthesis was performed from both the TCR alpha and TCR beta constant segments. Library amplification involved two PCR steps, and the second step added sample barcodes and sequencing adapters. Sequencing of the libraries was done on either Illumina HiSeq 2500 (2x100 bp) or NovaSeq (2x150 bp). The paper's data handling went like this. Demultiplexing of reads and collapsing into UMI consensus sequences were performed with MIGEC, and V(D)J alignment was carried out with MiXCR. Vaccine-responding clonotypes were identified with edgeR using replicate PBMC samples, with FDR below 0.01 and a log2 fold change above 5 up to day 15 being required. Each bulk clonotype was labeled CD4 or CD8 based on which sequenced repertoire, CD4 or CD8, contained the clonotype at higher abundance. TCRdb reanalyzed the raw reads on its own, using fastp at Q25 for trimming and MiXCR for clone calling, and kept in-frame beta chains. Records with the same CDR3 protein are collapsed into one entry carrying the most frequent genes and DNA. The authors' filters were not applied to this entry. The sample records just under 600,000 distinct CDR3 sequences, approximately 15% of which are singletons. The ten largest clonotypes hold over 11% of the sample.

This receptor was taken from a man aged 25-45 years who received the YFV17D yellow fever vaccine. Recombination connected TRBV20-1 to TRBJ2-3, and perhaps TRBD1 as D gene, on 6 matching bases. Sequences were derived from PBMCs, sampled on the day of the yellow fever booster vaccination. In nucleotides, the sequence is TGCAGTGCTAGACTGGACAGTCTCGGGGATACGCAGTATTTT. This gives the protein CSARLDSLGDTQYF.